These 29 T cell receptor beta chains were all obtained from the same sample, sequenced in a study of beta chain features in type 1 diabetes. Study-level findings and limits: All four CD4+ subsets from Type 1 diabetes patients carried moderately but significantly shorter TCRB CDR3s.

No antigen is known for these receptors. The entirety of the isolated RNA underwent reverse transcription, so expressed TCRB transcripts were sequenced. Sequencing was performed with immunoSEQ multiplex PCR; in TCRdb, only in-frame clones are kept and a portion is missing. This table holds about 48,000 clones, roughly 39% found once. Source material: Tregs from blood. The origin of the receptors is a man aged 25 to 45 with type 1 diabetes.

The CDR3 DNA is TGTGCCACCAACGCCGGGACAGGGACAGGTGGCTACACCTTC. It codes for CATNAGTGTGGYTF. The chain couples TRBV28 to TRBJ1-2, with 9 bases aligning to TRBD1. V was clipped by 10 bases and J by 7 bases; unmatched bases: 13. CDR1 and CDR2 from the germline V gene are MDHEN and SYDVKM. The CDR3 runs 14 residues.

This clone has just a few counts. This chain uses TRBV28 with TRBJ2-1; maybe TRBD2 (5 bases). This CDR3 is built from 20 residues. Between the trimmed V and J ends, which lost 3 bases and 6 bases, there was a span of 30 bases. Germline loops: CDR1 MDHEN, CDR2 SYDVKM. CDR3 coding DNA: TGTGCCAGCAGTTTCTCAACCTTCTCCTTCCGGGAAGAGCAGGCCAATGAGCAGTTCTTC. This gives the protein CASSFSTFSFREEQANEQFF.

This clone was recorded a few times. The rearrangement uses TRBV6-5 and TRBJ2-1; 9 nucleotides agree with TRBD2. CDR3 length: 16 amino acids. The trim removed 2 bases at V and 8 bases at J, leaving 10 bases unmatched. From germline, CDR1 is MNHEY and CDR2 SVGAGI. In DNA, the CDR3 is TGTGCCAGCAGTTACGCCCTTAGCGGGAGAGGGGATGAGCAGTTCTTC. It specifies CASSYALSGRGDEQFF.

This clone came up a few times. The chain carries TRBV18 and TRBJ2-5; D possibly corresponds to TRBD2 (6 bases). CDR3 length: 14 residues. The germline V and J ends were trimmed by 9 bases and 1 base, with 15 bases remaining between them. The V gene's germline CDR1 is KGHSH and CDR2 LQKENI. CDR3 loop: CASYRGGTQETQYF. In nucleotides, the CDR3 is TGTGCCAGTTATCGCGGCGGGACCCAAGAGACCCAGTACTTC. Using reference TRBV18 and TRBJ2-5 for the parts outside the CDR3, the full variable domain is NAGVMQNPRHLVRRRGQEARLRCSPMKGHSHVYWYRQLPEEGLKFMVYLQKENIIDESGMPKERFSAEFPKEGPSILRIQQVVRGDSAAYFCASYRGGTQETQYFGPGTRLLVL.

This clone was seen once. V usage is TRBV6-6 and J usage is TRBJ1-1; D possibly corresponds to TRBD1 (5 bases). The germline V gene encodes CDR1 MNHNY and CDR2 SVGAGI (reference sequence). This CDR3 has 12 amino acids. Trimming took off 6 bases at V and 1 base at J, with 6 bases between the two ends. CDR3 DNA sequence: TGTGCCAGCAGGGGGCCGAACACTGAAGCTTTCTTT. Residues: CASRGPNTEAFF.

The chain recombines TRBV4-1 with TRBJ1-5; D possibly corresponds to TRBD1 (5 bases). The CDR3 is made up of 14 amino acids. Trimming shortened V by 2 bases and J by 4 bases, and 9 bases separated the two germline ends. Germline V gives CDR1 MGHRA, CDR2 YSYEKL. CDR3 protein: CASSQLQANQPQHF. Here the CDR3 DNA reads TGCGCCAGCAGCCAATTACAGGCAAATCAGCCCCAGCATTTT.

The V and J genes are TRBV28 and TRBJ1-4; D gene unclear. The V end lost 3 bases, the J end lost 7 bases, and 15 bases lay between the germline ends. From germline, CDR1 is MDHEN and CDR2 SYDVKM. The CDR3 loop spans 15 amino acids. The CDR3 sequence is CASSFEGRIGEKLFF. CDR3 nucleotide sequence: TGTGCCAGCAGTTTTGAGGGAAGGATAGGTGAAAAACTGTTTTTT.

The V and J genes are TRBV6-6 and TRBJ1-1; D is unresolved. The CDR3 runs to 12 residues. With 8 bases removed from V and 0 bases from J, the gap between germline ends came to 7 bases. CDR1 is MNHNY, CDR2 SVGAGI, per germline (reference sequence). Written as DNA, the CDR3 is TGTGCCAGCGTTAAGCTGAACACTGAAGCTTTCTTT. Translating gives CASVKLNTEAFF.

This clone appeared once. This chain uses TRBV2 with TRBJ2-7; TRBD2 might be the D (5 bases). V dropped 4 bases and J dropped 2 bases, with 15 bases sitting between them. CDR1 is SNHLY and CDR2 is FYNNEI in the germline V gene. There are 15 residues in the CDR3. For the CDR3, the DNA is TGTGCCAGCAGTGTATCTGGTCGGGGTGCCTACGAGCAGTACTTC. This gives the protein CASSVSGRGAYEQYF. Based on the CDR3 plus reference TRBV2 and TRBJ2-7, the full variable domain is EPEVTQTPSHQVTQMGQEVILRCVPISNHLYFYWYRQILGQKVEFLVSFYNNEISEKSEIFDDQFSVERPDGSNFTLKIRSTKLEDSAMYFCASSVSGRGAYEQYFGPGTRLTVT.

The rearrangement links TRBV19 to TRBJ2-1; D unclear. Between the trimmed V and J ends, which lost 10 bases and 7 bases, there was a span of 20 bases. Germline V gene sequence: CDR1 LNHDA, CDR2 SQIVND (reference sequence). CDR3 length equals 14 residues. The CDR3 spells CATRPVAAGNEQFF. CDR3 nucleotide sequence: TGTGCCACCAGACCAGTAGCCGCCGGAAATGAGCAGTTCTTC. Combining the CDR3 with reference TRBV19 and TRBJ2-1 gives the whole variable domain DGGITQSPKYLFRKEGQNVTLSCEQNLNHDAMYWYRQDPGQGLRLIYYSQIVNDFQKGDIAEGYSVSREKKESFPLTVTSAQKNPTAFYLCATRPVAAGNEQFFGPGTRLTVL.

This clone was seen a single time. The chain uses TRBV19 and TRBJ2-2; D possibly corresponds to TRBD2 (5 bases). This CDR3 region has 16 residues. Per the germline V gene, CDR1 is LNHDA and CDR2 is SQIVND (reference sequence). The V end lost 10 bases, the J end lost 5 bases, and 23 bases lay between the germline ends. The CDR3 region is CATSLTAGVGTGELFF. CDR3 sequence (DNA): TGTGCCACCTCCCTCACCGCCGGGGTTGGGACCGGGGAGCTGTTTTTT.

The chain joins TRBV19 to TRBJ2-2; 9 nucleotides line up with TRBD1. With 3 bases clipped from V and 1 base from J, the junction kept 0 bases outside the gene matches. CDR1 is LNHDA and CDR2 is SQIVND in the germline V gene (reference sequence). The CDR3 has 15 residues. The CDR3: CASSMDRGNTGELFF. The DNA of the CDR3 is TGTGCCAGTAGTATGGACAGGGGGAACACCGGGGAGCTGTTTTTT. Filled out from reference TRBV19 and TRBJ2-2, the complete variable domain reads DGGITQSPKYLFRKEGQNVTLSCEQNLNHDAMYWYRQDPGQGLRLIYYSQIVNDFQKGDIAEGYSVSREKKESFPLTVTSAQKNPTAFYLCASSMDRGNTGELFFGEGSRLTVL.

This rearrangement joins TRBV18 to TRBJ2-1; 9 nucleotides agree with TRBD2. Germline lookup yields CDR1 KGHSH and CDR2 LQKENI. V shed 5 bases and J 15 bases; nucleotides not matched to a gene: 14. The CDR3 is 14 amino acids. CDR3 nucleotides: TGTGCCAGCTCAACAAGCTTAGCGGGAGAGGTTCCGTTCTTC. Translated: CASSTSLAGEVPFF.

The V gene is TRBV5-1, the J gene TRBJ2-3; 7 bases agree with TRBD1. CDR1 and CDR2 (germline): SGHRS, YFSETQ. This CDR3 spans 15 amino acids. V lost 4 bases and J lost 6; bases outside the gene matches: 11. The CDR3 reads CASSPPVDRWDTQYF. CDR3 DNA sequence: TGCGCCAGCAGCCCCCCGGTGGACAGGTGGGATACGCAGTATTTT. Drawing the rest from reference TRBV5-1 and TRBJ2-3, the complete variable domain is KAGVTQTPRYLIKTRGQQVTLSCSPISGHRSVSWYQQTPGQGLQFLFEYFSETQRNKGNFPGRFSGRQFSNSRSEMNVSTLELGDSALYLCASSPPVDRWDTQYFGPGTRLTVL.

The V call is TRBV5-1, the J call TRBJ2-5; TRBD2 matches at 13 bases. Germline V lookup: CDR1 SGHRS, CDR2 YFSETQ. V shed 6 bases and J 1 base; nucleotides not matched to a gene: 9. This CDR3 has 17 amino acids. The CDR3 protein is CASNGGLAGSVQETQYF. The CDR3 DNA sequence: TGCGCCAGCAACGGGGGACTAGCGGGATCCGTCCAAGAGACCCAGTACTTC.

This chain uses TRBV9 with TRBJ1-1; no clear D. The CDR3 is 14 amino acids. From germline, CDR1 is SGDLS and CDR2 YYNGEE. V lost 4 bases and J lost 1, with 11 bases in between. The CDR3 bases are TGTGCCAGCAGCCCCCGCGGCGGGAACACTGAAGCTTTCTTT. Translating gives CASSPRGGNTEAFF. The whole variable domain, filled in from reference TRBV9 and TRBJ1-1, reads DSGVTQTPKHLITATGQRVTLRCSPRSGDLSVYWYQQSLDQGLQFLIQYYNGEERAKGNILERFSAQQFPDLHSELNLSSLELGDSALYFCASSPRGGNTEAFFGQGTRLTVV.

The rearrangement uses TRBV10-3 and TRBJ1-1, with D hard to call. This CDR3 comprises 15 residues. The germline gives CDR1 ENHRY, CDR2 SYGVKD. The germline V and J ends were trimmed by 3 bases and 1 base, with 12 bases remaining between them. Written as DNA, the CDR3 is TGTGCCATCAGTGAAACTATTACCGAGAACACTGAAGCTTTCTTT. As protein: CAISETITENTEAFF.

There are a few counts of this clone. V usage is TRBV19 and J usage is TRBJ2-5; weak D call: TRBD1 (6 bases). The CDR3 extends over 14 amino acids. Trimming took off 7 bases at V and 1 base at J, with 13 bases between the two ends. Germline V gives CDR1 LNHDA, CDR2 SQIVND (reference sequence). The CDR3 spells CASKGEVAQETQYF. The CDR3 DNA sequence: TGTGCCAGTAAGGGGGAAGTAGCCCAAGAGACCCAGTACTTC.

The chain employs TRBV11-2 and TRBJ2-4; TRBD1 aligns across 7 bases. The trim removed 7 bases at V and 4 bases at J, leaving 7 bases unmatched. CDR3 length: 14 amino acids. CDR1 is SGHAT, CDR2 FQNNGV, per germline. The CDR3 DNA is TGTGCCAGCACCCAGACAGGGTCAAAAAACATTCAGTACTTC. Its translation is CASTQTGSKNIQYF.

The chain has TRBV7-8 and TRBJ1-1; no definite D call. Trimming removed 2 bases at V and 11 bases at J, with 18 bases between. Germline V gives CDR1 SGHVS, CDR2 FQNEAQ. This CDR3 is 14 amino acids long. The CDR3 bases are TGTGCCAGCAGCTTATCGGGAAGGGCACTAAGGGCTTTCTTT. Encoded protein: CASSLSGRALRAFF.

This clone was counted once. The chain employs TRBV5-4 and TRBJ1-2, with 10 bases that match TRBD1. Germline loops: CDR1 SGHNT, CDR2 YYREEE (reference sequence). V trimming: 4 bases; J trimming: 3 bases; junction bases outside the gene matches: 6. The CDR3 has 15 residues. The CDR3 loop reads CASSKDRGIYYGYTF. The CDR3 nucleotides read TGTGCCAGCAGCAAGGACAGGGGGATCTACTATGGCTACACCTTC.

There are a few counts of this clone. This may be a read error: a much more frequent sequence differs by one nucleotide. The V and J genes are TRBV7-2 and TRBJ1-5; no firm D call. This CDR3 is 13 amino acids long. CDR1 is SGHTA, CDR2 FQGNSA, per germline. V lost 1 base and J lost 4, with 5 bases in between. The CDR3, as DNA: TGTGCCAGCAGCTTAGGGGAGAATCAGCCCCAGCATTTT. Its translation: CASSLGENQPQHF.

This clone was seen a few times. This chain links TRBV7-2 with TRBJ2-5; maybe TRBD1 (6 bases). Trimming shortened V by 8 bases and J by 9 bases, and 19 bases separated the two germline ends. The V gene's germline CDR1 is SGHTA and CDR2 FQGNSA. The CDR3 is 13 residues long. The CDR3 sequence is CASRPRTAEAQYF. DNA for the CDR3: TGTGCCAGCCGACCCCGGACAGCGGAGGCCCAGTACTTC.

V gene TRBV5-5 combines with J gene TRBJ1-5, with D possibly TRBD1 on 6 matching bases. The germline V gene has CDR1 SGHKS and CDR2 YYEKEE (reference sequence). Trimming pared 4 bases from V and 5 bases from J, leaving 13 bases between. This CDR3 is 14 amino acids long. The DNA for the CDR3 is TGTGCCAGCAGCATGAGAACAGGGTATCAGCCCCAGCATTTT. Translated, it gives CASSMRTGYQPQHF.

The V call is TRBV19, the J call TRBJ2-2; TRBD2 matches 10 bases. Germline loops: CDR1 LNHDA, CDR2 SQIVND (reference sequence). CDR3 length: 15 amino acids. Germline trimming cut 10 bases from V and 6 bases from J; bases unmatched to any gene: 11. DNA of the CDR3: TGTGCCACCAGGGGGGCTAGCGGGAGTGCCGGGGAGCTGTTTTTT. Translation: CATRGASGSAGELFF.

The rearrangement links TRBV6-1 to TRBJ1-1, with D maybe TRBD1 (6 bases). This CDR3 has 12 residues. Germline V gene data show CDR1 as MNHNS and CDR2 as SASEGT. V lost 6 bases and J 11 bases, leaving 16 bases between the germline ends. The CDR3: CASRTTGIGAFF. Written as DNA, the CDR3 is TGTGCCAGCAGGACCACAGGGATCGGGGCTTTCTTT.

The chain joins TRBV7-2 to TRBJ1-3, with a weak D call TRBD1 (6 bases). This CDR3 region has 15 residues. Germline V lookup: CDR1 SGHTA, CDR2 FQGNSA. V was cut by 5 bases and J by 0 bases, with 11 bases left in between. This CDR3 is CASSPGTLSGNTIYF. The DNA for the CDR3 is TGTGCCAGCAGCCCAGGGACACTCTCTGGAAACACCATATATTTT.

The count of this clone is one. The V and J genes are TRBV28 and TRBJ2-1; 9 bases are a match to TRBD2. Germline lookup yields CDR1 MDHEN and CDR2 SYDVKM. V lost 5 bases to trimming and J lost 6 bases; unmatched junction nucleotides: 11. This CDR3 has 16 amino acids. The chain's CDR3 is CASSLVIAGVRNEQFF. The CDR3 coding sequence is TGTGCCAGCAGTCTGGTGATAGCGGGAGTTCGCAATGAGCAGTTCTTC. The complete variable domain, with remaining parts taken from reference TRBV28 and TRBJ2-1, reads DVKVTQSSRYLVKRTGEKVFLECVQDMDHENMFWYRQDPGLGLRLIYFSYDVKMKEKGDIPEGYSVSREKKERFSLILESASTNQTSMYLCASSLVIAGVRNEQFFGPGTRLTVL.

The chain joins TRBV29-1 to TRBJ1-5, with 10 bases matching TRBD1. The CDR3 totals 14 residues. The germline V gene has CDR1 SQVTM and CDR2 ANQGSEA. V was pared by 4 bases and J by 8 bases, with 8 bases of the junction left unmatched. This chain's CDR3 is CSVALGQGWEPQHF. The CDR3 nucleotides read TGCAGCGTTGCCCTGGGACAGGGGTGGGAGCCCCAGCATTTT.